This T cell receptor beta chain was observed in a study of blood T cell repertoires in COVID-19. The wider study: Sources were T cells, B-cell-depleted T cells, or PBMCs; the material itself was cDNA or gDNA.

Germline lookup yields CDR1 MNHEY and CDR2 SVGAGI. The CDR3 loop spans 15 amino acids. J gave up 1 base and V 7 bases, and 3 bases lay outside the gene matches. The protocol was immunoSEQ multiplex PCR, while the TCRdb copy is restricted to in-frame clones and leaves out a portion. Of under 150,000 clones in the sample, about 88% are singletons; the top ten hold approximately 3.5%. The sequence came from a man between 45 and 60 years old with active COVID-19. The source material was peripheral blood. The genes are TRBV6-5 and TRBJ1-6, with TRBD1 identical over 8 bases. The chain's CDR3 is CASTRTGSYNSPLHF. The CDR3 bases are TGTGCCAGCACAAGGACAGGGTCCTATAATTCACCCCTCCACTTT.